The 26 T cell receptor beta chains reported below all come from one sample, sequenced in a study of shared clonotypes between healthy human individuals. Using immunoSEQ multiplex PCR, the repertoire was profiled, and TCRdb retains in-frame clones only, with some absent. The sample has approximately 1,000,000 clones, approximately 77% seen once. Sequencing was carried out using memory CD4+ T cells from PBMCs. As for subset: CD45RA-negative fraction. These receptors all come from a man younger than 30 in good health. Some clones in this sample may be carry-over from other donors' samples.

This chain connects TRBV5-1 to TRBJ2-3; 8 positions agree with TRBD2. Germline CDR1 SGHRS, CDR2 YFSETQ. Trimming cost V 1 base and J 0 bases; bases outside gene matches: 4. This CDR3 is 16 amino acids long. The CDR3 DNA reads TGCGCCAGCAGCTTGTACTCTAGCGGGAGCACAGATACGCAGTATTTT. It encodes CASSLYSSGSTDTQYF. Variable domain in full (rest from reference TRBV5-1 and TRBJ2-3): KAGVTQTPRYLIKTRGQQVTLSCSPISGHRSVSWYQQTPGQGLQFLFEYFSETQRNKGNFPGRFSGRQFSNSRSEMNVSTLELGDSALYLCASSLYSSGSTDTQYFGPGTRLTVL.

J is TRBJ1-2 and V is TRBV18, with D possibly matching TRBD1 (5 bases). The CDR3 totals 12 residues. CDR1 KGHSH and CDR2 LQKENI come from the germline V gene. Trimming left V 2 bases short and J 4 bases short, with 5 bases between. The CDR3 reads CASSPGGYGYTF. The CDR3 bases are TGTGCCAGCTCACCAGGGGGCTATGGCTACACCTTC.

V and J are TRBV7-6 and TRBJ1-4, with D unresolved. CDR3 length: 13 residues. Germline V gives CDR1 SGHVS, CDR2 FNYEAQ. Trimming removed 3 bases at V and 12 bases at J, with 14 bases between. DNA of the CDR3: TGTGCCAGCAGCTTCTCGAAGGGTGCGGAACTGTTTTTT. This gives the protein CASSFSKGAELFF.

The chain is built from TRBV7-9 and TRBJ2-7; TRBD2 aligns across 7 bases. With 5 bases clipped from V and 9 bases from J, the junction kept 7 bases outside the gene matches. CDR3 length equals 12 residues. Looked up from germline, CDR1 is SEHNR and CDR2 is FQNEAQ (reference sequence). The CDR3 spells CASSLRDYWQYF. As DNA, the CDR3 is TGTGCCAGCAGCCTCCGGGACTACTGGCAGTACTTC.

This chain uses TRBV6-6 with TRBJ2-1; 11 bases map to TRBD2. The V and J ends lost 8 bases and 5 bases, in that order; junction bases with no gene match: 8. Germline V gene data show CDR1 as MNHNY and CDR2 as SVGAGI (reference sequence). The CDR3 is 15 amino acids. The CDR3 DNA sequence: TGTGCCAGCGGTCAACTAGCGGGAGTGAACAATGAGCAGTTCTTC. Its translation is CASGQLAGVNNEQFF.

On this clone: A much larger clone lies one base from this, so it may be a read error. The V gene is TRBV30, the J gene TRBJ1-3; tentative D call: TRBD1 (6 bases). This CDR3 region has 15 residues. Germline V gene data show CDR1 as GTSNPN and CDR2 as SVGIG (reference sequence). The CDR3 region is CAWSADRHSGSTIYF. CDR3 nucleotide sequence: TGTGCCTGGAGTGCGGACAGACATTCTGGAAGCACCATATATTTT.

This chain connects TRBV29-1 to TRBJ1-2, with TRBD1 matching over 10 bases. Germline V gene sequence: CDR1 SQVTM, CDR2 ANQGSEA. The CDR3 is 14 amino acids. Losses at the gene ends were 4 bases for V and 4 bases for J; bases not matched to a gene: 6. The CDR3 here is CSVALTGGFYGYTF. The CDR3 region has the DNA TGCAGCGTTGCTCTGACAGGGGGCTTCTATGGCTACACCTTC.

The chain is built from TRBV12-5 and TRBJ1-2, with TRBD1 matching 9 bases. Germline V gene sequence: CDR1 LGHNT, CDR2 FRNRAP. Trimming at V came to 6 bases and at J to 6 bases, leaving 8 bases not matched to a gene. This CDR3 contains 14 residues. Here the CDR3 DNA reads TGTGCTAGTGGCCGACAGGGGGGCCAGAATGGCTACACCTTC. As protein: CASGRQGGQNGYTF.

In its sample, this clone was seen many times. This chain links TRBV28 with TRBJ1-2; TRBD1 is a possible D gene (6 bases). The V end lost 1 base, the J end lost 2 bases, and 8 bases lay between the germline ends. Germline lookup yields CDR1 MDHEN and CDR2 SYDVKM. There are 14 residues in the CDR3. CDR3 region: CASSLYTGNYGYTF. The CDR3 DNA reads as TGTGCCAGCAGTTTATATACAGGGAACTATGGCTACACCTTC.

This clone was counted a few times. J is TRBJ1-3 and V is TRBV2, with TRBD1 matching 9 bases. The CDR3 is 13 amino acids. V was clipped by 6 bases and J by 4 bases; unmatched bases: 1. From germline, CDR1 is SNHLY and CDR2 FYNNEI. For the CDR3, the DNA is TGTGCCAGCAGAGGGACAGGGGGAAACACCATATATTTT. Translation gives CASRGTGGNTIYF. Together with reference TRBV2 and TRBJ1-3, the CDR3 gives the full variable domain: EPEVTQTPSHQVTQMGQEVILRCVPISNHLYFYWYRQILGQKVEFLVSFYNNEISEKSEIFDDQFSVERPDGSNFTLKIRSTKLEDSAMYFCASRGTGGNTIYFGEGSWLTVV.

This chain links TRBV27 with TRBJ2-7; the match to TRBD2 covers 11 bases. Germline loops: CDR1 MNHEY, CDR2 SMNVEV (reference sequence). The trim removed 5 bases at V and 2 bases at J, leaving 5 bases unmatched. The CDR3 is 15 amino acids. This CDR3 reads CASSQRLAGTYEQYF. The DNA of the CDR3 is TGTGCCAGCAGTCAACGACTAGCGGGAACCTACGAGCAGTACTTC.

The chain employs TRBV4-2 and TRBJ2-6; D gene uncertain. The CDR3 has 16 residues. The V and J ends lost 0 bases and 6 bases respectively, with 12 bases between them. CDR1 and CDR2 (germline): LGHNA, YNFKEQ. CDR3 coding DNA: TGTGCCAGCAGCCAAGAAAAGGGCGCCGAGGCCAACGTCCTGACTTTC. Translated: CASSQEKGAEANVLTF.

V usage is TRBV9 and J usage is TRBJ1-2; the D is unclear. Germline assignment: CDR1 SGDLS and CDR2 YYNGEE. The V end lost 4 bases, the J end lost 2 bases, and 18 bases lay between the germline ends. CDR3 length: 16 amino acids. CDR3 coding DNA: TGTGCCAGCAGCCGAGACCCCACCCTTTGGAACTATGGCTACACCTTC. This gives the protein CASSRDPTLWNYGYTF.

The V call is TRBV5-5, the J call TRBJ2-7; D is ambiguous. Germline assignment: CDR1 SGHKS and CDR2 YYEKEE (reference sequence). Between the trimmed V and J ends, which lost 3 bases and 6 bases, there was a span of 16 bases. This CDR3 has 14 amino acids. The CDR3 nucleotides read TGTGCCAGCAGCTCCCTCGGGTCAGTAGGCGAGCAGTACTTC. It is translated as CASSSLGSVGEQYF.

The rearrangement links TRBV30 to TRBJ1-5; D ambiguous. CDR3 length: 14 amino acids. The germline V and J ends were trimmed by 0 bases and 4 bases, with 10 bases remaining between them. CDR1 is GTSNPN and CDR2 is SVGIG in the germline V gene (reference sequence). The CDR3 loop is CAWSVGLGNQPQHF. The CDR3 DNA follows: TGTGCCTGGAGTGTAGGGTTGGGGAATCAGCCCCAGCATTTT.

The chain has TRBV5-6 and TRBJ1-2, with 8 nucleotides matching TRBD1. Looked up from germline, CDR1 is SGHDT and CDR2 is YYEEEE. The V and J ends lost 4 bases and 5 bases, in that order; junction bases with no gene match: 10. The CDR3 runs 15 residues. For the CDR3, the DNA is TGTGCCAGCAGCCAGGGAAGGACAGGGTTTTATGGCTACACCTTC. Translating it yields CASSQGRTGFYGYTF.

The genes are TRBV5-1 and TRBJ2-1; 8 bases line up with TRBD2. Germline loops: CDR1 SGHRS, CDR2 YFSETQ. With V trimmed by 5 bases and J by 1 base, 8 bases remained unmatched. The CDR3 sequence is 16 residues long. This chain's CDR3 is CASSSREAGSYNEQFF. In nucleotides, the CDR3 is TGCGCCAGCAGTTCGCGGGAGGCGGGATCCTACAATGAGCAGTTCTTC.

This chain joins TRBV5-4 and TRBJ2-1, with 10 bases fitting TRBD2. The length of the CDR3 is 15 residues. CDR1 SGHNT and CDR2 YYREEE come from the germline V gene (reference sequence). After removal of 2 bases from V and 8 bases from J, the junction contained 7 bases not matched to a gene. The CDR3: CASSFTLAGEDEQFF. DNA of the CDR3: TGTGCCAGCAGCTTCACCCTAGCGGGAGAGGATGAGCAGTTCTTC.

The chain carries TRBV9 and TRBJ2-2; perhaps TRBD2 as D (5 bases). The CDR3 covers 16 residues. Germline CDR1 is SGDLS and CDR2 is YYNGEE. The V gene lost 3 bases and the J gene lost 10 bases, with 22 bases spanning the gap. For the CDR3, the DNA is TGTGCCAGCAGCGAGCCCCGTGGTAGTCGGGGTCAGGAGCTGTTTTTT. Translation: CASSEPRGSRGQELFF.

This clone showed up just a few times. This sequence joins TRBV2 and TRBJ1-1; D gene uncertain. V lost 7 bases, J lost 3 bases, and 9 bases lay in between. The CDR3 has 12 residues. Germline lookup yields CDR1 SNHLY and CDR2 FYNNEI. The CDR3 reads CASMRVDTEAFF. The CDR3 DNA reads TGTGCCAGCATGAGGGTGGACACTGAAGCTTTCTTT.

This clone was picked up many times. The rearrangement links TRBV10-3 to TRBJ1-1, with TRBD1 identical over 9 bases. Germline lookup yields CDR1 ENHRY and CDR2 SYGVKD. V gave up 6 bases and J gave up 1 base; unmatched junction bases: 9. There are 16 residues in the CDR3. The CDR3 sequence is CAISQLPGQGNTEAFF. The CDR3 region has the DNA TGTGCCATCAGCCAACTCCCGGGACAGGGGAACACTGAAGCTTTCTTT.

The CDR3 DNA sequence: TGTGCCAGCAGTGAATACGACAGAAAATACAATGAGCAGTTCTTC. Translating gives CASSEYDRKYNEQFF. The V call is TRBV25-1, the J call TRBJ2-1; D is perhaps TRBD1 (5 bases). Per the germline V gene, CDR1 is MGHDK and CDR2 is SYGVNS. Between the trimmed V and J ends, which lost 0 bases and 4 bases, there was a span of 10 bases. This CDR3 has 15 residues.

V is TRBV7-9 and J is TRBJ2-1; 12 bases are a match to TRBD2. The CDR3 is 19 amino acids. V was pared by 5 bases and J by 4 bases, with 15 bases of the junction left unmatched. Germline-derived CDR1 and CDR2 are SEHNR and FQNEAQ (reference sequence). The DNA of the CDR3 is TGTGCCAGCAGCCCTGGACTAGCGGGATCCCAACGGAGTTACAATGAGCAGTTCTTC. It is translated as CASSPGLAGSQRSYNEQFF.

CDR3 loop: CASSIETGSGELFF. DNA for the CDR3: TGTGCCAGTAGTATCGAGACAGGGTCCGGGGAGCTGTTTTTT. V usage is TRBV19 and J usage is TRBJ2-2, with 7 bases matching TRBD1. CDR3 length equals 14 residues. The trim removed 3 bases at V and 6 bases at J, leaving 4 bases unmatched. Germline lookup yields CDR1 LNHDA and CDR2 SQIVND (reference sequence).

The chain joins TRBV6-1 to TRBJ2-6; TRBD2 might be the D (6 bases). The CDR3 totals 15 residues. V shed 3 bases and J shed 2 bases, with 8 bases lying between them. Per germline, CDR1 MNHNS and CDR2 SASEGT. CDR3 nucleotide sequence: TGTGCCAGCAGTGACTGGGGGGCTGGGGCCAACGTCCTGACTTTC. Its translation: CASSDWGAGANVLTF.

V and J are TRBV7-9 and TRBJ2-7; 8 bases agree with TRBD1. CDR3 length equals 14 residues. J gave up 11 bases and V 0 bases, and 9 bases lay outside the gene matches. Looked up from germline, CDR1 is SEHNR and CDR2 is FQNEAQ (reference sequence). The CDR3: CASSLAKAGGMKYF. CDR3 sequence (DNA): TGTGCCAGCAGCTTAGCGAAAGCAGGGGGCATGAAGTACTTC.